The present T cell receptor (beta chain) was sequenced within a study of lymphopenia after photon versus proton radiotherapy. CDR3 length: 15 amino acids. The germline V gene encodes CDR1 MGHDK and CDR2 SYGVNS. Losses at the gene ends were 6 bases for V and 5 bases for J; bases not matched to a gene: 10. Turning to this clone: Its antigen is unidentified.

Measured with immunoSEQ multiplex PCR; TCRdb has only the in-frame clones, and not every one. The top ten clones hold more than 2% of a sample with around 63,000 clones, around 86% of them seen once. Study-level points and caveats: In patients who died, overall survival fell as post-nadir TCR diversity dropped more. Survival link was tested only in deceased patients; proton benefit remains a possibility.

This sample comprised peripheral blood, obtained from a patient treated with photon-based radiotherapy. The TCR comes from a man in his forties with gastric cancer. The chain is built from TRBV25-1 and TRBJ1-5, with 7 bases matching TRBD1. The CDR3 sequence is CASRKGGARDQPQHF. The CDR3 DNA sequence: TGTGCCAGCAGGAAAGGGGGCGCGAGGGATCAGCCCCAGCATTTT.